This T cell receptor (beta chain) was documented in a study of cytomegalovirus exposure and HLA in healthy donors. The CDR3 runs 15 residues. CDR1 and CDR2 from the germline V gene are SEHNR and FQNEAQ (reference sequence). Trimming shortened V by 3 bases and J by 6 bases, and 17 bases separated the two germline ends. The assay was immunoSEQ multiplex PCR, and TCRdb's table has in-frame clones only and misses some. The sample holds some 140,000 clones, 84% seen once. This TCR came from a woman aged 30 to 39 in good health and CMV-seronegative. The rearrangement joins TRBV7-9 to TRBJ1-1; D call uncertain. The source material was PBMCs. The CDR3 region is CASSLPPGRDPEAFF. The DNA for the CDR3 is TGTGCCAGCAGCTTGCCGCCGGGCCGGGATCCTGAAGCTTTCTTT.